One T cell receptor (beta chain) is described in this entry. The antigen remains unidentified. This entry comes from a study of shared clonotypes between healthy human individuals. In the authors' methods: From ImmunoSEQ came sequences covering only the junction and carrying no quality scores, so filtering differed. Clones were sequenced by immunoSEQ multiplex PCR, and TCRdb holds only the in-frame ones, with some missing. That table gives V, J and clone size, and the DNA gave D and trimming. Among under 2.5 million clones, 80% to 95% were seen once, and the ten largest hold around 0.35%. The CDR3 totals 13 residues. The ends were cut back, 2 bases at V and 8 bases at J, with 12 bases in the middle. The germline V gene encodes CDR1 MNHNS and CDR2 SASEGT. Study-level points and caveats: Some clonotypes were shared by all four sorted-subset donors, while others were not shared. The non-shared ones had lower generation probabilities than the shared ones.

Within Nashville, Tennessee resided all donors, each a Caucasian adult. The chain uses TRBV6-1 and TRBJ1-1, with D possibly matching TRBD1 (6 bases). This TCR came from a young man in good health. Some clones in this sample may be carry-over from other donors' samples. The sequenced material came from naive CD4+ T cells from PBMCs. The subset was: CD45RA+ positively selected. CDR3 sequence reads: CASSESRGVEAFF. DNA of the CDR3: TGTGCCAGCAGTGAAAGCAGGGGCGTAGAAGCTTTCTTT.